Listed here is a single T cell receptor beta chain. Sequencing targeted TCR beta in T cells from blood (CD8+ and CD4+). The Susac syndrome patients fit the recently defined diagnostic criteria for definite or probable disease. These data come from a study of CD8 T cells in Susac syndrome. In the study overall: Patients with Susac syndrome had blood drawn and were at that point therapy-naive, on corticosteroids, or on intravenous immunoglobulin alone.

The germline CDR1 and CDR2 sequences are DFQATT and SNEGSKA (reference sequence). This CDR3 is 14 amino acids long. The V end lost 3 bases, the J end lost 0 bases, and 9 bases lay between the germline ends. An input of about 0.5 to 1 ug of RNA was subjected to reverse transcription using random hexamers. TCRdb called the immunoSEQ multiplex PCR reads again in MiXCR, with one record for every CDR3 protein. The sample lists 150,000 or so distinct CDR3 sequences; 85% to 95% were seen once. The chain uses TRBV20-1 and TRBJ2-1; a possible D gene is TRBD2 (6 bases). The sequenced material came from CD4+ T cells from PBMCs. The sequence derives from a human donor with Susac syndrome. The CDR3 here is CSASFGGSYNEQFF. The CDR3 DNA sequence: TGCAGTGCTAGTTTCGGGGGCTCCTACAATGAGCAGTTCTTC.